Below, 24 T cell receptor beta chains from the same sample are listed, as sequenced in a study of T cell responses to AZD1222 COVID-19 vaccine. Sequencing used immunoSEQ multiplex PCR; TCRdb keeps in-frame clones, though not all of them. Altogether over 100,000 clones are present, 85% to 90% being singletons, with the ten largest covering around 10%. Sequenced material: peripheral blood, taken on day 0 of AZD1222 vaccination. These receptors were taken from an adult in good health.

V and J are TRBV30 and TRBJ2-7; TRBD2 matches at 13 bases. In germline, CDR1 is GTSNPN, CDR2 SVGIG (reference sequence). The CDR3 extends over 12 amino acids. After removal of 5 bases from V and 5 bases from J, the junction contained 0 bases not matched to a gene. CDR3 protein: CAWGLAGDEQYF. The CDR3 DNA is TGTGCCTGGGGACTAGCGGGAGACGAGCAGTACTTC.

The chain recombines TRBV28 with TRBJ2-1; 7 positions match TRBD1. With 8 bases clipped from V and 2 bases from J, the junction kept 3 bases outside the gene matches. Germline-derived CDR1 and CDR2 are MDHEN and SYDVKM. The CDR3 sequence is 13 residues long. CDR3 region: CASRGGAYNEQFF. As DNA, the CDR3 is TGTGCCAGCCGAGGGGGCGCCTACAATGAGCAGTTCTTC.

The rearrangement uses TRBV6-5 and TRBJ1-1, with D possibly TRBD1 on 5 matching bases. The CDR3 extends over 15 amino acids. Trimming pared 5 bases from V and 4 bases from J, leaving 17 bases between. Germline CDR1 is MNHEY and CDR2 is SVGAGI. The CDR3 nucleotides read TGTGCCAGCAGTCCCGGGGGTGGAGGGACCACTGAAGCTTTCTTT. It specifies CASSPGGGGTTEAFF.

This rearrangement joins TRBV5-1 to TRBJ2-1; the match to TRBD2 covers 8 bases. Trimming at V came to 4 bases and at J to 0 bases, leaving 9 bases not matched to a gene. This CDR3 spans 17 amino acids. Germline loops: CDR1 SGHRS, CDR2 YFSETQ. The CDR3 sequence is CASSPRGGSRSYNEQFF. The CDR3 DNA is TGCGCCAGCAGCCCTCGGGGGGGCTCCCGCTCCTACAATGAGCAGTTCTTC.

The chain joins TRBV29-1 to TRBJ2-1; 14 bases are shared with TRBD2. The CDR3 runs to 14 residues. J was trimmed by 14 bases and V by 6 bases; bases with no gene match: 12. Germline loops: CDR1 SQVTM, CDR2 ANQGSEA. The CDR3 sequence is CSVEPGLAGAGEFF. In nucleotides, the CDR3 is TGCAGCGTGGAGCCGGGACTAGCGGGAGCAGGGGAGTTCTTC.

The rearrangement links TRBV5-5 to TRBJ2-5; D gene ambiguous. The CDR3 has 12 amino acids. Per germline, CDR1 SGHKS and CDR2 YYEKEE (reference sequence). The germline V and J ends were trimmed by 7 bases and 4 bases, with 11 bases remaining between them. The CDR3 is CASSASLETQYF. The CDR3 coding sequence is TGTGCCAGCTCCGCGAGCCTAGAGACCCAGTACTTC.

The rearrangement uses TRBV7-2 and TRBJ1-5; a possible D gene is TRBD1 (5 bases). The CDR3 totals 15 residues. Germline values: CDR1 SGHTA, CDR2 FQGNSA. The V end was cut by 5 bases, the J end by 0 bases, with 11 bases between. CDR3 coding DNA: TGTGCCAGCAGCGACAGATTAAATAGCAATCAGCCCCAGCATTTT. Its translation: CASSDRLNSNQPQHF.

Worth noting for this clone: Distinct nucleotide sequences in the sample also encode this CDR3. The V gene is TRBV11-2, the J gene TRBJ2-2; D call uncertain. The V end lost 2 bases, the J end lost 4 bases, and 2 bases lay between the germline ends. The CDR3 is 12 residues long. Germline V gene lookup returns CDR1 SGHAT and CDR2 FQNNGV. Here the CDR3 reads CASSLSTGELFF. CDR3 nucleotide sequence: TGTGCCAGCAGCTTATCCACCGGGGAGCTGTTTTTT.

This chain connects TRBV29-1 to TRBJ2-5, with D perhaps matching TRBD1 (5 bases). The CDR3 runs to 14 residues. The germline V and J ends were trimmed by 0 bases and 6 bases, with 14 bases remaining between them. Per the germline V gene, CDR1 is SQVTM and CDR2 is ANQGSEA. The CDR3 region is CSVEDFTGRKTQYF. Written as DNA, the CDR3 is TGCAGCGTTGAAGATTTTACAGGACGCAAGACCCAGTACTTC.

The chain links TRBV27 to TRBJ1-2, with D possibly matching TRBD1 (6 bases). This CDR3 region has 15 residues. Per germline, CDR1 MNHEY and CDR2 SMNVEV (reference sequence). The ends were cut back, 7 bases at V and 2 bases at J, with 17 bases in the middle. CDR3 nucleotides: TGTGCCAGCACCCCAGTTGAAGGGGGAAACTATGGCTACACCTTC. Translating gives CASTPVEGGNYGYTF.

CDR3 DNA: TGCGCCGAGTTTGGGCGTACTAGCGGGAGGGCCCCCTACAATGAGCAGTTCTTC. Translated, it gives CAEFGRTSGRAPYNEQFF. The V call is TRBV23-1, the J call TRBJ2-1, with 13 positions matching TRBD2. TRBV23-1 is given ORF status, its function remaining uncertain. Trimming took 11 bases from V and 2 from J; bases not matched to a gene: 15. The CDR3 is made up of 18 amino acids.

The genes are TRBV24-1 and TRBJ1-5, with TRBD1 matching 8 bases. J lost 1 base, V lost 3 bases, and 7 bases had no gene match. CDR3 size: 17 residues. CDR1 is KGHDR and CDR2 is SFDVKD in the germline V gene. The CDR3 protein is CATSDANRGKSNQPQHF. CDR3 bases: TGTGCCACCAGTGATGCAAACAGGGGGAAAAGCAATCAGCCCCAGCATTTT.

This clone appeared once. V and J are TRBV28 and TRBJ2-7; 7 bases fit TRBD2. Germline V lookup: CDR1 MDHEN, CDR2 SYDVKM. CDR3 length: 13 residues. The J segment lost 7 bases and the V segment lost 8 bases, leaving 11 bases of the junction unmatched. The CDR3 protein is CASWGGTAWEQYF. CDR3 bases: TGTGCCAGCTGGGGGGGGACCGCCTGGGAGCAGTACTTC.

This clone was seen just once. V and J are TRBV30 and TRBJ1-4, with D possibly matching TRBD1 (5 bases). Trimming removed 4 bases at V and 5 bases at J, with 11 bases between. The CDR3 extends over 13 amino acids. Germline V gives CDR1 GTSNPN, CDR2 SVGIG (reference sequence). CDR3 in DNA: TGTGCCTGGACGAGGGGCCCGAATGAAAAACTGTTTTTT. It translates to CAWTRGPNEKLFF.

This clone was counted a single time. V is TRBV5-6 and J is TRBJ1-1, with D tentatively TRBD1 (6 bases). The CDR3 spans 12 residues. The V gene's germline CDR1 is SGHDT and CDR2 YYEEEE. V dropped 3 bases and J dropped 9 bases, with 12 bases sitting between them. CDR3 nucleotides: TGTGCCAGCAGCTCTAGACAGGTACAAGCTTTCTTT. It translates to CASSSRQVQAFF.

The rearrangement links TRBV14 to TRBJ1-2; 10 bases are shared with TRBD1. CDR3 length equals 17 residues. The germline CDR1 and CDR2 sequences are SGHDN and FVKESK. J was trimmed by 4 bases and V by 4 bases; bases with no gene match: 12. The CDR3 DNA follows: TGTGCCAGCAGCCTTTTATCGGGACAGGGGAGACTCTATGGCTACACCTTC. Translating it yields CASSLLSGQGRLYGYTF.

The gene calls are TRBV9 and TRBJ1-2; D is uncertain. This CDR3 contains 15 residues. Germline CDR1 reads SGDLS; CDR2 reads YYNGEE. V lost 4 bases to trimming and J lost 2 bases, with 15 bases between them. The CDR3 loop reads CASSPTPEFNYGYTF. The CDR3 region has the DNA TGTGCCAGCAGCCCGACCCCAGAGTTCAACTATGGCTACACCTTC.

The gene calls are TRBV13 and TRBJ2-1, with TRBD2 matching over 8 bases. V shed 5 bases, J shed 5 bases, and the junction held 8 bases outside the gene matches. Germline V gene sequence: CDR1 PRHDT, CDR2 FYEKMQ (reference sequence). CDR3 length equals 15 residues. In DNA, the CDR3 is TGTGCCAGCAGCCTAAGCGGGAGTTACCACAATGAGCAGTTCTTC. Its protein product is CASSLSGSYHNEQFF. The complete variable domain, with remaining parts taken from reference TRBV13 and TRBJ2-1, reads AAGVIQSPRHLIKEKRETATLKCYPIPRHDTVYWYQQGPGQDPQFLISFYEKMQSDKGSIPDRFSAQQFSDYHSELNMSSLELGDSALYFCASSLSGSYHNEQFFGPGTRLTVL.

CDR3 nucleotides: TGTGCCAGCAGTGAAGCCGGGAACCTCCACCTTCAGCCCCAGCATTTT. Protein: CASSEAGNLHLQPQHF. The chain links TRBV2 to TRBJ1-5; D remains ambiguous. Germline CDR1 and CDR2: SNHLY and FYNNEI. Trimming took off 0 bases at V and 6 bases at J, with 15 bases between the two ends. The CDR3 is 16 residues long.

The count of this clone is one. This sequence joins TRBV5-1 and TRBJ2-2; TRBD2 matches at 8 bases. With 3 bases clipped from V and 0 bases from J, the junction kept 4 bases outside the gene matches. The CDR3 is 16 amino acids. The germline V gene encodes CDR1 SGHRS and CDR2 YFSETQ. The CDR3 protein is CASSSAGLANTGELFF. CDR3 sequence (DNA): TGCGCCAGCAGCTCTGCGGGACTAGCGAACACCGGGGAGCTGTTTTTT.

This clone was seen once. V is TRBV7-8 and J is TRBJ1-3; TRBD1 might be the D (5 bases). Germline V gene lookup returns CDR1 SGHVS and CDR2 FQNEAQ. The ends were cut back, 0 bases at V and 5 bases at J, with 14 bases in the middle. The CDR3 extends over 16 amino acids. As DNA, the CDR3 is TGTGCCAGCAGCTTAGCGGGGCTGGGATTAAGAAACACCATATATTTT. This gives the protein CASSLAGLGLRNTIYF.

A few counts support this clone. The rearrangement uses TRBV6-4 and TRBJ2-1; 9 bases are a match to TRBD1. The CDR3 contains 14 residues. Germline CDR1 and CDR2: MRHNA and SNTAGT. V dropped 8 bases and J dropped 8; count of bases not matched to a gene: 10. Here the CDR3 DNA reads TGTGCCAGCTCCCGGGACAGGGAATCTCATGAGCAGTTCTTC. Translated: CASSRDRESHEQFF.

This chain uses TRBV7-9 with TRBJ1-2, with D possibly matching TRBD1 (5 bases). The CDR3 is 14 amino acids. The V end lost 5 bases, the J end lost 8 bases, and 18 bases lay between the germline ends. In germline, CDR1 is SEHNR, CDR2 FQNEAQ (reference sequence). In DNA form, the CDR3 reads TGTGCCAGCAGCGCAGGGTCAGCAAGGGCCGGCTACACCTTC. The encoded protein is CASSAGSARAGYTF.

Remarks on this clone: At the DNA level, this CDR3 is encoded by other sequences in the same sample as well. The chain couples TRBV18 to TRBJ2-3, with D hard to call. In germline, CDR1 is KGHSH, CDR2 LQKENI. The length of the CDR3 is 13 residues. V lost 3 bases, J lost 0 bases, and 4 bases lay in between. This chain's CDR3 is CASSPGSTDTQYF. CDR3 DNA sequence: TGTGCCAGCTCACCCGGGAGCACAGATACGCAGTATTTT.